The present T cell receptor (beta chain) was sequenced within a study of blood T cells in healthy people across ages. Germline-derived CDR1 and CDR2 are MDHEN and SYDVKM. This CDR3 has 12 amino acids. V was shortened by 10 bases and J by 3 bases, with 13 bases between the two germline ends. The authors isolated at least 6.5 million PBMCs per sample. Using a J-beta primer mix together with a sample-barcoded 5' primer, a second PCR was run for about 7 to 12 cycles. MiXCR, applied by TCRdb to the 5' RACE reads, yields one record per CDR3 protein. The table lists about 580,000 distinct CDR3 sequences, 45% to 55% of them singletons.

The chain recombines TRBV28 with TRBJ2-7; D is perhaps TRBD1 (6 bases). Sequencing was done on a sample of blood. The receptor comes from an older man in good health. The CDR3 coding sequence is TGTGCCACCACAGGGTCGGTCTACGAGCAGTACTTC. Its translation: CATTGSVYEQYF.